This entry lists 16 T cell receptor beta chains sequenced from one sample in a study of CD8+ T cells in alopecia areata (dated by TCRdb to between 2017 and 2018). Library preparation used the immunoSEQ multiplex PCR assay. To provide template for TCR sequencing, every sample had RNA extracted and reverse transcribed into cDNA. TCRdb took over this immuneACCESS table, retaining in-frame rearrangements with V and J assigned. Such tables are incomplete; in checked studies, under half of the missing clones stem from an unresolved V gene, and the remainder is unexplained. The table records around 110,000 clones for this sample, and not one of them appears only once. The ten top clones hold about 18% of the sample. Material for sequencing was lesional skin. These receptors came from a C3H/HeJ mouse with alopecia areata. These mice carry the MHC haplotype H2-k.

This clone has just a few counts. The germline and genes are mouse ones. The covered CDR3 bases are TGCACCTGCAGTGGTGACAGTCGCGACTCC. It is translated as CTCSGDSRDS. The whole CDR3 region reads CTCSGDSRDSDYTF. The chain recombines TRBV1 with TRBJ1-2; a possible D gene is TRBD1 (5 bases). The read terminates 4 residues before the CDR3 end, so the remaining end is supplied by the germline J gene. This CDR3 contains 14 residues. Per the germline V gene, CDR1 is NSQYPW and CDR2 is LRSPGD (reference sequence). Trimming pared 4 bases from V and 3 bases from J, leaving 12 bases between. Based on the CDR3 plus reference TRBV1 and TRBJ1-2, the full variable domain is VTLLEQNPRWRLVPRGQAVNLRCILKNSQYPWMSWYQQDLQKQLQWLFTLRSPGDKEVKSLPGADYLATRVTDTELRLQVANMSQGRTLYCTCSGDSRDSDYTFGSGTRLLVI.

On this clone itself: The listed genes are named as in mouse. The CDR3 is cut off 4 residues early in the read; its end comes from the germline J gene. This chain joins TRBV13-3 and TRBJ2-3; 8 bases map to TRBD1. V was pared by 2 bases and J by 2 bases, with 4 bases of the junction left unmatched. Germline assignment: CDR1 NNHDY and CDR2 SYVADS. This CDR3 has 15 amino acids. The CDR3 sequence is CASSEDRGDAETLYF. CDR3 bases read: TGTGCCAGCAGTGAAGACAGGGGCGATGCAGAA.

Comments on this clone: Germline and genes here are mouse. The CDR3 extends 4 residues past the end of the read, so its final part is completed from the germline J gene. The chain joins TRBV13-3 to TRBJ1-2; 8 bases are a match to TRBD1. CDR1 NNHDY and CDR2 SYVADS come from the germline V gene. This CDR3 region has 11 residues. The CDR3 reads CASKGQGDYTF. CDR3 DNA (partial): TGTGCCAGCAAAGGACAGGGC.

This clone has a handful of counts. Gene names are mouse gene names. The CDR3 end is not reached by the read, which stops 4 residues before it; the germline J gene fills it in. The J gene is TRBJ2-1, the V gene TRBV19; 13 bases align to TRBD2. Germline CDR1 reads FNHDT; CDR2 reads SITEND (reference sequence). This CDR3 comprises 17 residues. V was clipped by 2 bases and J by 3 bases; unmatched bases: 5. The CDR3 reads CASSIGLGGRAYAEQFF. The CDR3 DNA, read in part, is TGTGCCAGCAGTATCGGACTGGGGGGGCGCGCCTATGCT.

This clone was seen more than once but under ten times. Germline and genes: mouse. The DNA ends 4 residues before the CDR3 does, and the rest of the CDR3 is filled in from the germline J gene. The rearrangement joins TRBV13-3 to TRBJ1-1, with D possibly matching TRBD1 (6 bases). Germline V gives CDR1 NNHDY, CDR2 SYVADS. V was cut by 2 bases and J by 0 bases, with 11 bases left in between. This CDR3 region has 15 residues. The part of the CDR3 DNA that was read is TGTGCCAGCAGTGAAGATGGGACACCAAACACA. Residues: CASSEDGTPNT. The complete CDR3 protein is CASSEDGTPNTEVFF.

Note on this clone: Gene names are the mouse ones. The read terminates 4 residues before the CDR3 end, so the remaining end is supplied by the germline J gene. The V call is TRBV13-3, the J call TRBJ2-3; tentatively, D is TRBD1 (7 bases). The CDR3 spans 14 residues. Looked up from germline, CDR1 is NNHDY and CDR2 is SYVADS. The CDR3 DNA, read in part, is TGTGCCAGCAGTGATGCGAGGGGGCGAGAA. This codes for CASSDARGRE. In full, the CDR3 is CASSDARGRETLYF.

In its sample, this clone was seen a few times. Gene names refer to mouse genes. From the germline J gene comes the end of the CDR3, since the read stops 4 residues before it. The gene calls are TRBV12-1 and TRBJ2-1; 9 nucleotides line up with TRBD2. The CDR3 extends over 15 amino acids. V was pared by 2 bases and J by 5 bases, with 6 bases of the junction left unmatched. Looked up from germline, CDR1 is SGHSN and CDR2 is HYEKVE. CDR3 bases read: TGTGCCAGCTCTCCTCACTGGGGGGTGAATGCT. This sequence encodes CASSPHWGVNA. The full CDR3 sequence reads CASSPHWGVNAEQFF.

About this clone: All gene names here are mouse names. The CDR3 goes on 4 residues after the read ends, and that part is filled in from the germline J gene. The V call is TRBV1, the J call TRBJ1-4, with a tentative D call TRBD1 (5 bases). CDR1 is NSQYPW, CDR2 LRSPGD, per germline (reference sequence). The CDR3 length is 15 residues. CDR3 bases read: TGCACCTGCAGTGCAGATAGGGCAGGGATCGAA. Amino acid sequence: CTCSADRAGIE. The full CDR3 protein reads CTCSADRAGIERLFF.

This clone was recorded at least ten times. Gene names and germline refer to mouse. This CDR3 is CASSDARGGSAETLYF. CDR3 DNA, as far as it was read: TGTGCCAGCAGTGATGCCCGGGGGGGAAGTGCAGAA. This rearrangement joins TRBV13-3 to TRBJ2-3, with 7 bases matching TRBD2. The read ends 4 residues early relative to the CDR3; the germline J gene fills the gap. The germline gives CDR1 NNHDY, CDR2 SYVADS. The CDR3 covers 16 residues. Losses at the gene ends were 0 bases for V and 0 bases for J; bases not matched to a gene: 4.

This clone was counted between two and nine times. At residue 11, the DNA translation does not agree with TCRdb's protein; the protein displayed here is the one encoded by the DNA. Mouse germline and gene names are used. The read falls 3 residues short of the CDR3 end, and the missing part is taken from the germline J gene. The J gene is TRBJ1-3, the V gene TRBV17; TRBD1 matches at 7 bases. Trimming cost V 6 bases and J 0 bases; bases outside gene matches: 2. This CDR3 has 14 amino acids. Germline V gene lookup returns CDR1 MNHDT and CDR2 YYDKIL. CDR3 sequence: CASRDRDSGNTLYF. Partial CDR3 DNA: TGTGCTAGCAGAGACAGGGATTCTGGAAATACG.

As to this clone: Mouse names are used for the genes. The read ends 4 residues shy of where the CDR3 ends; the end is completed using the germline J gene. The gene calls are TRBV13-3 and TRBJ2-5; 10 bases fit TRBD1. J was trimmed by 1 base and V by 5 bases; bases with no gene match: 4. The CDR3 consists of 15 residues. The germline V gene has CDR1 NNHDY and CDR2 SYVADS. CDR3 bases read: TGTGCCAGCAGGGGACAGGGGAGAGACCAAGAC. Amino acid sequence: CASRGQGRDQD. The entire CDR3 protein reads CASRGQGRDQDTQYF.

There are a few counts of this clone. Mouse names are used for the genes. The read terminates 4 residues ahead of where the CDR3 ends, so the germline J gene completes it. The V and J genes are TRBV19 and TRBJ2-5, with 11 bases aligning to TRBD2. Germline loops: CDR1 FNHDT, CDR2 SITEND (reference sequence). There are 14 residues in the CDR3. The part of the CDR3 DNA that was read is TGTGCCAGCAGTCCGACTGGGGGGGGAGAC. Its protein is CASSPTGGGD. The CDR3 reads in full as CASSPTGGGDTQYF.

Many counts were recorded for this clone. The genes and germline here are from mouse. The read terminates 4 residues ahead of where the CDR3 ends, so the germline J gene completes it. J is TRBJ2-5 and V is TRBV13-3; weak D call: TRBD2 (6 bases). The CDR3 is 14 residues long. Germline assignment: CDR1 NNHDY and CDR2 SYVADS. Trimming left V 2 bases short and J 2 bases short, with 9 bases between. Incomplete CDR3 DNA: TGTGCCAGCAGTGAGGGGGGACCCCAAGAC. Translating it yields CASSEGGPQD. The entire CDR3 reads CASSEGGPQDTQYF.

In its sample, this clone was seen a few times. The gene names here belong to mouse. The read terminates 4 residues ahead of where the CDR3 ends, so the germline J gene completes it. This rearrangement joins TRBV1 to TRBJ2-5; TRBD2 matches 8 bases. Germline V lookup: CDR1 NSQYPW, CDR2 LRSPGD (reference sequence). J lost 2 bases, V lost 4 bases, and 5 bases had no gene match. The CDR3 contains 15 residues. The part of the CDR3 DNA that was read is TGCACCTGCAGTGGCTGGGGGGACGGCCAAGAC. This gives the protein CTCSGWGDGQD. In full, the CDR3 reads CTCSGWGDGQDTQYF.

The table lists this clone with a few counts. The protein TCRdb lists differs from the translation of the DNA at residue 13; the protein given here is translated from the DNA itself. Gene names and germline refer to mouse. Read sequence stops 3 residues before the CDR3 end, and the germline J gene provides the missing end. The chain uses TRBV19 and TRBJ1-3, with 11 nucleotides matching TRBD1. The germline gives CDR1 FNHDT, CDR2 SITEND (reference sequence). The J segment lost 1 base and the V segment lost 6 bases, leaving 6 bases of the junction unmatched. The CDR3 is made up of 16 amino acids. The CDR3 region is CASTSGTGGSGNTLYF. The part of the CDR3 DNA that was read is TGTGCCAGCACCTCCGGGACAGGGGGGTCTGGAAATACG.

This clone was counted only a few times. Gene names refer to mouse genes. Read data end 4 residues before the CDR3 end; the end is taken from the germline J gene. The J gene is TRBJ2-1, the V gene TRBV19, with D possibly being TRBD1 (5 bases). With 6 bases removed from V and 0 bases from J, the gap between germline ends came to 7 bases. Germline assignment: CDR1 FNHDT and CDR2 SITEND (reference sequence). This CDR3 has 13 residues. CDR3 DNA, as far as it was read: TGTGCCAGCACCGACAGTAACTATGCT. It translates to CASTDSNYA. In full, the CDR3 reads CASTDSNYAEQFF. Full variable domain (remainder filled in from reference TRBV19 and TRBJ2-1): GGIITQTPKFLIGQEGQKLTLKCQQNFNHDTMYWYRQDSGKGLRLIYYSITENDLQKGDLSEGYDASREKKSSFSLTVTSAQKNEMAVFLCASTDSNYAEQFFGPGTRLTVL.